Listed here is a single T cell receptor beta chain. Its target is not known. This sample was included in a study of T cell responses to AZD1222 COVID-19 vaccine. The CDR3 is made up of 14 amino acids. Trimming at V came to 1 base and at J to 12 bases, leaving 13 bases not matched to a gene. Per germline, CDR1 GTSNPN and CDR2 SVGIG (reference sequence). Whole-study findings and limits: Spike-specific TCR repertoires showed rising breadth and depth after two AZD1222 doses. Spike-wide vaccine-associated CD4 TCRs dominated at 160-218 and 743-854. White British people made up most donors, females outnumbered males, and clonal diversity was possibly underestimated.

Sequenced by immunoSEQ multiplex PCR; TCRdb stores in-frame clones only, minus some. The table records roughly 96,000 clones, around nine tenths of them present only once. The sample in question was peripheral blood, obtained on day 0 of AZD1222 vaccination. This clonotype was obtained from an adult in good health. The V call is TRBV30, the J call TRBJ1-1, with 8 positions matching TRBD1. CDR3 in DNA: TGTGCCTGGAGTGCCCTCGGACAGGGTCGACAATCTTTCTTT. Residues: CAWSALGQGRQSFF.